This T cell receptor (beta chain) stems from a study of blood T cell repertoires in COVID-19. Sequencing was performed with immunoSEQ multiplex PCR; in TCRdb, only in-frame clones are kept and a portion is missing. The repertoire includes 150,000 or so clones, more than 75% of them detected once, and around 10% sits in the top ten. The length of the CDR3 is 14 residues. Germline trimming cut 6 bases from V and 3 bases from J; bases unmatched to any gene: 5. CDR1 MNHEY and CDR2 SVGAGI come from the germline V gene. Sequencing was done on a sample of peripheral blood. The clonotype comes from a woman in her seventies with COVID-19, enrolled during active disease. The chain is built from TRBV6-5 and TRBJ1-1; 9 bases align to TRBD1. As DNA, the CDR3 is TGTGCCAGCAGGGACAGGGGCGGAGACACTGAAGCTTTCTTT. As protein: CASRDRGGDTEAFF.